Sequencing of this TCR beta chain was carried out in a study of vaccination effects on CD4 cells after COVID-19. General study findings and limits: Researchers reported few convalescent patients and no early post-infection timepoints in the study. Nearly all vaccine-induced clones in healthy recipients recognized only SARS-CoV-2.

Generated by immunoSEQ multiplex PCR, the TCRdb table keeps only in-frame clones and is missing some. This table holds about 54,000 clones, roughly 80% found once. The ViraFEST assay expanded antigen-specific CD4+ T cells with viral peptide pools before sequencing. Following culture for roughly 10 days, CD4+ T cells were isolated. Vaccinated recipients, who were negative for nucleocapsid antibodies, had no history of SARS-CoV-2 infection. Cultures had half their medium replaced with IL-2 medium on days 3 and 7. Germline V lookup: CDR1 MNHNY, CDR2 SVGAGI (reference sequence). This CDR3 spans 16 amino acids. The V end lost 6 bases, the J end lost 2 bases, and 19 bases lay between the germline ends. Points on this clone: As yet, its antigen is unknown.

The specimen was CD4+ T cells from PBMCs cultured with HCoV-229E spike peptides, collected before COVID-19 vaccination. The origin of this receptor is a human donor who received a COVID-19 vaccine. The gene calls are TRBV6-6 and TRBJ2-5; weak D call: TRBD1 (6 bases). CDR3 coding DNA: TGTGCCAGCAGCCCAGCATGGGGGACACAACAAGAGACCCAGTACTTC. Translated: CASSPAWGTQQETQYF.